This T cell receptor beta chain emerged from a study of blood T cell repertoires in COVID-19. This clone was observed a single time. The V segment lost 3 bases and the J segment 4 bases; nucleotides outside the gene matches: 7. The CDR3 has 15 amino acids. Germline CDR1 and CDR2: SGHKS and YYEKEE (reference sequence). In the original workflow: Amplification of reference gene primers provided the estimated nucleated cell counts. The assay was immunoSEQ multiplex PCR, and TCRdb's table has in-frame clones only and misses some. Clone size and the V and J calls come from that table; the DNA yielded D and trimming. The table lists tens of thousands of clones, roughly four fifths of them singletons.

This sequence joins TRBV5-5 and TRBJ1-5; TRBD1 matches at 7 bases. The sample taken for sequencing was peripheral blood. This sequence originates from a woman aged 55-70 years with acute or convalescent COVID-19. The CDR3 DNA reads TGTGCCAGCAGCTGGAGGGACAGCGGGAATCAGCCCCAGCATTTT. Translated, it gives CASSWRDSGNQPQHF.